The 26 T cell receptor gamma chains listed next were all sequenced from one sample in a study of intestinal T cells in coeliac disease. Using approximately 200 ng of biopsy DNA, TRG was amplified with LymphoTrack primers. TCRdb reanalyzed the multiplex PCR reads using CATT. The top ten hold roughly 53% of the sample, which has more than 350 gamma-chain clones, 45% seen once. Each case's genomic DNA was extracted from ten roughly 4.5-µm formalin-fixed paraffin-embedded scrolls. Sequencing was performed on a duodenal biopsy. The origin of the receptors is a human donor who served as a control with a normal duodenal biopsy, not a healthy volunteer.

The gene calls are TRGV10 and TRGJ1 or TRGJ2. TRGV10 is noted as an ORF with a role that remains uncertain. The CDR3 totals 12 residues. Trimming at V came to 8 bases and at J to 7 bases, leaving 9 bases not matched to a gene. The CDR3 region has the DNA TGTGCTGCGTGGGATCGAAAATATAAGAAACTCTTT. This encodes CAAWDRKYKKLF.

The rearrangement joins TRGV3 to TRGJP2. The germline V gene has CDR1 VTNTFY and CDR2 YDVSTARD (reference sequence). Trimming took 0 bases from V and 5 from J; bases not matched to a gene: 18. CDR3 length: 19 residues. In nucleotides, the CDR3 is TGTGCCACCTGGGACAGGCCCGGGTTGGTTGCAGTAAGTGATTGGATCAAGACGTTT. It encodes CATWDRPGLVAVSDWIKTF.

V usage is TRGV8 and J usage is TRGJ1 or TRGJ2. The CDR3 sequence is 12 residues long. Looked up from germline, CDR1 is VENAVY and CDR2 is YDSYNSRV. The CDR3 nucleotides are TGTGCACCTGGGATCCATTATTATAAGAAACTCTTT. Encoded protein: CAPGIHYYKKLF.

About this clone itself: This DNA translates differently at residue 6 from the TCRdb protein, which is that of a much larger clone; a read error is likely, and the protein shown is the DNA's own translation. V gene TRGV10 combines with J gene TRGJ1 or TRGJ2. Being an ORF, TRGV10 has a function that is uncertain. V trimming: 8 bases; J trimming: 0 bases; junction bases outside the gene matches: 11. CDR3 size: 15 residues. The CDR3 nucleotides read TGTGCTGCGTGGGATCATCCCCCGAATTATTATAAGAAACTCTTT. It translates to CAAWDHPPNYYKKLF.

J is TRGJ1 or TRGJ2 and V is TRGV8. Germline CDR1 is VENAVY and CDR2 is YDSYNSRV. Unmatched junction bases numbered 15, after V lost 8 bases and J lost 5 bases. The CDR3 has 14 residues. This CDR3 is CATLRYGSHYKKLF. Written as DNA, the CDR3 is TGTGCCACCTTGAGATACGGCTCCCATTATAAGAAACTCTTT.

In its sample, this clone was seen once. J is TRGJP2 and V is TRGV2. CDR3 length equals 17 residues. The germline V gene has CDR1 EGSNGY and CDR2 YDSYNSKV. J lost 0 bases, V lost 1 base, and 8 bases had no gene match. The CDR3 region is CATWDGPRHSSDWIKTF. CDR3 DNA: TGTGCCACCTGGGACGGACCCCGCCATAGTAGTGATTGGATCAAGACGTTT.

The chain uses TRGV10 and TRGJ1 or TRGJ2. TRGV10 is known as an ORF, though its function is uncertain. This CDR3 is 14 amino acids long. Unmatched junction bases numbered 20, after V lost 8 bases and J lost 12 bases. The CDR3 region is CAAWNLPLLIMKLF. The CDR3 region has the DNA TGTGCTGCGTGGAATCTCCCCCTACTTATAATGAAACTCTTT.

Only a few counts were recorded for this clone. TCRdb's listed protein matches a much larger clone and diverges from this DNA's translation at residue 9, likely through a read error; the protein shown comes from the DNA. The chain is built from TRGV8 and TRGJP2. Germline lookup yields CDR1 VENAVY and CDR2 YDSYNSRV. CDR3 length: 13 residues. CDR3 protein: CATWASSDRIKTF. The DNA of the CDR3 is TGTGCCACCTGGGCCTCTAGTGATCGGATCAAGACGTTT.

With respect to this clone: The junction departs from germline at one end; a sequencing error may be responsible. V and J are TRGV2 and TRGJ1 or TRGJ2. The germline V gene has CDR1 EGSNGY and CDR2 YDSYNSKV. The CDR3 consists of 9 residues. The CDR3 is CATWDKELF. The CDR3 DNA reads TGTGCCACCTGGGATAAGGAACTCTTT.

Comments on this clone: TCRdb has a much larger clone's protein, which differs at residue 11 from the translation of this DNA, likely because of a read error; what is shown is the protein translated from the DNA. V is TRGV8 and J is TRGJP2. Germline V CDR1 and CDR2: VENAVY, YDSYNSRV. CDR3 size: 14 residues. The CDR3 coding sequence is TGTGCCACCTGGGACTATAGTAGTGATTGGGTCAAGACGTTT. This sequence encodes CATWDYSSDWVKTF.

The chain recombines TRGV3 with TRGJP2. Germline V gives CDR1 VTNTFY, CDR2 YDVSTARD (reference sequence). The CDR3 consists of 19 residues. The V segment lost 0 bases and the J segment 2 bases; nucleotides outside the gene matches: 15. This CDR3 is CATWDRPRVGYSSDWIKTF. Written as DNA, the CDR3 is TGTGCCACCTGGGACAGGCCCCGGGTTGGTTACAGTAGTGATTGGATCAAGACGTTT.

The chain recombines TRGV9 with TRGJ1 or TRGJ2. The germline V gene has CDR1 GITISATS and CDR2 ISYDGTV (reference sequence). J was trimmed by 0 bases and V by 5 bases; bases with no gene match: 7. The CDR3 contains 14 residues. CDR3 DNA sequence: TGTGCCTTGTGGGTTAGGCTGAATTATTATAAGAAACTCTTT. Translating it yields CALWVRLNYYKKLF.

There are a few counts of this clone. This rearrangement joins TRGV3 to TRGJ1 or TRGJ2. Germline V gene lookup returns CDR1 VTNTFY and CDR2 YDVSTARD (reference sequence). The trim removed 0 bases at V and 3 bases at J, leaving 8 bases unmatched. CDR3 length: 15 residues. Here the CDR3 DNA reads TGTGCCACCTGGGACAGGCCGGGGGGTTATTATAAGAAACTCTTT. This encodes CATWDRPGGYYKKLF.

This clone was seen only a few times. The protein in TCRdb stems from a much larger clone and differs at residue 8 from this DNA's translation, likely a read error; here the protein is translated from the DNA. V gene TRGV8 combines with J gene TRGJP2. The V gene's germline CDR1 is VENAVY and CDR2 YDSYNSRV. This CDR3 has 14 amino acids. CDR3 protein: CATWDYSNDWIKTF. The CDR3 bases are TGTGCCACCTGGGACTATAGTAATGATTGGATCAAGACGTTT.

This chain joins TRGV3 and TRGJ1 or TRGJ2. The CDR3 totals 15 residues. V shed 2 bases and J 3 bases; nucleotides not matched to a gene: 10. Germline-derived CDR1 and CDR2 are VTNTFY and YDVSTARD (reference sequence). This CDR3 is CATWDMAGGYYKKLF. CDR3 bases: TGTGCCACCTGGGACATGGCCGGGGGTTATTATAAGAAACTCTTT.

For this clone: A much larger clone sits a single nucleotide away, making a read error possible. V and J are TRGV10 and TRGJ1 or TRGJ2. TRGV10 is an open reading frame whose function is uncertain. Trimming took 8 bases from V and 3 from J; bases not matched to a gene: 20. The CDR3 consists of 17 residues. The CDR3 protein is CAAWDIQPHPPYYKKLF. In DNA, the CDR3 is TGTGCTGCGTGGGATATCCAACCTCACCCCCCTTATTATAAGAAACTCTTT.

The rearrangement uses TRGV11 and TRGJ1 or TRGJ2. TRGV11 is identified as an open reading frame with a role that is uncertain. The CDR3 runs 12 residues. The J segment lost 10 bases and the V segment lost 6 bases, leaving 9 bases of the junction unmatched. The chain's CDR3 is CACWILRLKKLF. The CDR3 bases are TGTGCCTGCTGGATTCTTCGACTAAAGAAACTCTTT.

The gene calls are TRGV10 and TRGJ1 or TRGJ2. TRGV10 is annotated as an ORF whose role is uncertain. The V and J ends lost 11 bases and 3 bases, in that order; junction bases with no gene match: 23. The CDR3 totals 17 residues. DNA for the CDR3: TGTGCTGCGGTGGGATACCCAACCTCACCCCCTTATTATAAGAAACTCTTT. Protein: CAAVGYPTSPPYYKKLF.

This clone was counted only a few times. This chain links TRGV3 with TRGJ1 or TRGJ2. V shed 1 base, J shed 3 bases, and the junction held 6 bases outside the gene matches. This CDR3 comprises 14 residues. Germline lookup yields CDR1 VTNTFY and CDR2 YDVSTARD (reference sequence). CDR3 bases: TGTGCCACCTGGGACAGAAGAAGTTATTATAAGAAACTCTTT. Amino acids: CATWDRRSYYKKLF.

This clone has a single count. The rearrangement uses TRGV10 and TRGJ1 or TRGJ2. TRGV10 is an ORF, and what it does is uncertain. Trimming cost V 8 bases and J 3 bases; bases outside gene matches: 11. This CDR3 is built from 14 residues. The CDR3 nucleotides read TGTGCTGCGTGGGATTATACCTTTTATTATAAGAAACTCTTT. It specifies CAAWDYTFYYKKLF.

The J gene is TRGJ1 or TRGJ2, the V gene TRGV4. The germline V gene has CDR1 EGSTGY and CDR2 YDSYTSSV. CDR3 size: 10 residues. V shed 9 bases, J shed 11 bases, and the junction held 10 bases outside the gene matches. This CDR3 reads CATPELEKLF. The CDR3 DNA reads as TGTGCCACCCCGGAGTTGGAGAAACTCTTT.

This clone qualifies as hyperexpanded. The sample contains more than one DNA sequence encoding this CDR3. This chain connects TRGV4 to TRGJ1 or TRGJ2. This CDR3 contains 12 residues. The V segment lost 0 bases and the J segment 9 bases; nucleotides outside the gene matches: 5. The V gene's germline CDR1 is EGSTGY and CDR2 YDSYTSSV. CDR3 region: CATWDGPGKKLF. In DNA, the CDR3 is TGTGCCACCTGGGATGGGCCCGGTAAGAAACTCTTT.

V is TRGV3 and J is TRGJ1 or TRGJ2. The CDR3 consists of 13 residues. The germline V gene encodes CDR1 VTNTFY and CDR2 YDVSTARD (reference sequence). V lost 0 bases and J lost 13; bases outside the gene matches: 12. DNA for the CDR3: TGTGCCACCTGGGACAGGCCTGGTGGAAGAAAACTCTTT. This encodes CATWDRPGGRKLF.

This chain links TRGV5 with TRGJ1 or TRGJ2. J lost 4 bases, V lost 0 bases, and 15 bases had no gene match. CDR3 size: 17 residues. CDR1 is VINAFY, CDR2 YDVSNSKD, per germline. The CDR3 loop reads CATWDRPLYFKYYKKLF. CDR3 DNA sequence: TGTGCCACCTGGGACAGGCCCCTATACTTCAAATATTATAAGAAACTCTTT.

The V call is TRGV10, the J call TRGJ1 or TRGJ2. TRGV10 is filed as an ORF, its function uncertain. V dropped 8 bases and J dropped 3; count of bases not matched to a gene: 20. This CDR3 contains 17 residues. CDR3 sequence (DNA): TGTGCTGCGTGGGAGGTACCCAACCTCACCCCTTATTATAAGAAACTCTTT. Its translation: CAAWEVPNLTPYYKKLF.

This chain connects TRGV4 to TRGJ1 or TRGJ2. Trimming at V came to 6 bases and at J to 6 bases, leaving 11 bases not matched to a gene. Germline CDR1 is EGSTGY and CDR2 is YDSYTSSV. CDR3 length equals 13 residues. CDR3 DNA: TGTGCCACCTGGATGAATGCTAGTTATAAGAAACTCTTT. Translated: CATWMNASYKKLF.